A single sample gave rise to the 17 T cell receptor beta chains below, sequenced in a study of OX40 agonist ivuxolimab in advanced cancers. The library was made by the immunoSEQ multiplex PCR assay. Not all clones reach the TCRdb copy of this immuneACCESS table, which keeps in-frame sequences only. Checked studies attribute under half of the gap to unresolved V genes and leave the rest unexplained. The sample table records tens of thousands of clones; 80% to 95% of these occur just once. The ten largest clones capture 13% of the sample. Sample: CD4+ or CD8+ T cells sorted from blood, taken in a trial of the OX40 agonist ivuxolimab. The receptors were sampled from an adult with an advanced solid tumor such as melanoma, head and neck, liver or kidney cancer.

The chain is built from TRBV9 and TRBJ2-2; perhaps D is TRBD1 or TRBD2 (5 bases each). The CDR3 is 15 amino acids. The germline V gene has CDR1 SGDLS and CDR2 YYNGEE. Trimming left V 4 bases short and J 2 bases short, with 12 bases between. The CDR3 here is CASSTRDGNTGELFF. CDR3 nucleotides: TGTGCCAGCAGCACCCGGGACGGCAACACCGGGGAGCTGTTTTTT.

The V gene is TRBV5-6, the J gene TRBJ2-7, with D hard to call. Trimming took 0 bases from V and 0 from J, leaving 4 bases between them. The length of the CDR3 is 13 residues. CDR1 and CDR2 from the germline V gene are SGHDT and YYEEEE. CDR3 in DNA: TGTGCCAGCAGCTTGGCCAGCTCCTACGAGCAGTACTTC. Protein product: CASSLASSYEQYF.

The chain is built from TRBV13 and TRBJ1-1; TRBD1 aligns across 7 bases. The length of the CDR3 is 14 residues. The V and J ends lost 5 bases and 0 bases, in that order; junction bases with no gene match: 3. Germline CDR1 and CDR2: PRHDT and FYEKMQ (reference sequence). CDR3 DNA: TGTGCCAGCAGCCCGGGACAGATGAACACTGAAGCTTTCTTT. Residues: CASSPGQMNTEAFF.

The gene calls are TRBV4-1 and TRBJ2-5, with D possibly matching TRBD2 (6 bases). V was pared by 5 bases and J by 5 bases, with 21 bases between. The CDR3 runs to 16 residues. Germline V lookup: CDR1 MGHRA, CDR2 YSYEKL. CDR3 loop: CASSSDLAGLRETQYF. The DNA of the CDR3 is TGCGCCAGCAGCTCGGACTTGGCGGGACTTCGGGAGACCCAGTACTTC.

In its sample, this clone was seen once. The chain couples TRBV9 to TRBJ1-1, with TRBD1 identical over 8 bases. The ends lost 0 bases at V and 4 bases at J; junction bases unmatched: 5. The CDR3 sequence is 15 residues long. Germline CDR1 reads SGDLS; CDR2 reads YYNGEE. The CDR3 here is CASSVAKTGATEAFF. DNA of the CDR3: TGTGCCAGCAGCGTAGCGAAGACAGGGGCCACTGAAGCTTTCTTT. Together with reference TRBV9 and TRBJ1-1, the CDR3 gives the full variable domain: DSGVTQTPKHLITATGQRVTLRCSPRSGDLSVYWYQQSLDQGLQFLIQYYNGEERAKGNILERFSAQQFPDLHSELNLSSLELGDSALYFCASSVAKTGATEAFFGQGTRLTVV.

This clone was detected only a few times. The rearrangement joins TRBV7-9 to TRBJ2-2; a possible D gene is TRBD1 (6 bases). The germline V gene has CDR1 SEHNR and CDR2 FQNEAQ (reference sequence). CDR3 length: 15 residues. V lost 5 bases, J lost 1 base, and 11 bases lay in between. CDR3 DNA: TGTGCCAGCAGCCGAACAGGGATGAACACCGGGGAGCTGTTTTTT. Its protein product is CASSRTGMNTGELFF.

V and J are TRBV5-5 and TRBJ2-5; D not resolved. Trimming stripped 0 bases from V and 5 bases from J, with 20 bases between. The length of the CDR3 is 17 residues. The germline V gene encodes CDR1 SGHKS and CDR2 YYEKEE (reference sequence). The CDR3 region has the DNA TGTGCCAGCAGCTTGGTTCCTGGGCAGACCCCGGAGGAGACCCAGTACTTC. This sequence encodes CASSLVPGQTPEETQYF.

The rearrangement links TRBV2 to TRBJ1-3; 10 positions match TRBD1. V lost 3 bases to trimming and J lost 3 bases; unmatched junction nucleotides: 2. Germline V gives CDR1 SNHLY, CDR2 FYNNEI. This CDR3 has 15 amino acids. The CDR3 region is CASSEGTGVGNTIYF. CDR3 coding DNA: TGTGCCAGCAGTGAGGGGACAGGGGTTGGAAACACCATATATTTT. Full variable domain (outside the CDR3, taken from reference TRBV2 and TRBJ1-3): EPEVTQTPSHQVTQMGQEVILRCVPISNHLYFYWYRQILGQKVEFLVSFYNNEISEKSEIFDDQFSVERPDGSNFTLKIRSTKLEDSAMYFCASSEGTGVGNTIYFGEGSWLTVV.

The rearrangement uses TRBV29-1 and TRBJ2-7; 7 bases agree with TRBD1. CDR3 length: 14 amino acids. V lost 1 base, J lost 4 bases, and 7 bases stayed unmatched. CDR1 is SQVTM and CDR2 is ANQGSEA in the germline V gene. CDR3 protein: CSVEGQTGRYEQYF. DNA of the CDR3: TGCAGCGTTGAAGGTCAGACAGGGCGGTACGAGCAGTACTTC.

The chain recombines TRBV5-6 with TRBJ2-7, with D possibly TRBD1 on 6 matching bases. CDR1 SGHDT and CDR2 YYEEEE come from the germline V gene. CDR3 size: 12 residues. Trimming took off 4 bases at V and 6 bases at J, with 11 bases between the two ends. The CDR3 reads CASSATGPEQYF. CDR3 in DNA: TGTGCCAGCAGCGCTACAGGGCCCGAGCAGTACTTC.

V is TRBV28 and J is TRBJ2-5; D is ambiguous. The V gene lost 6 bases and the J gene lost 2 bases, with 13 bases spanning the gap. Germline CDR1 MDHEN, CDR2 SYDVKM. The CDR3 has 14 residues. CDR3 amino acids: CASRYRWGQETQYF. In DNA, the CDR3 is TGTGCCAGCAGGTACCGATGGGGTCAAGAGACCCAGTACTTC.

The sample holds one count of this clone. The V gene is TRBV7-8, the J gene TRBJ1-1, with D possibly TRBD1 on 5 matching bases. Germline V lookup: CDR1 SGHVS, CDR2 FQNEAQ. The CDR3 has 14 residues. V dropped 1 base and J dropped 1 base, with 7 bases sitting between them. The CDR3 spells CASSLDGGNTEAFF. The CDR3 DNA follows: TGTGCCAGCAGCTTAGACGGGGGGAACACTGAAGCTTTCTTT.

The CDR3 region is CASSLGGGPNEQYF. CDR3 in DNA: TGTGCCAGCAGCTTAGGGGGGGGCCCCAACGAGCAGTACTTC. The V call is TRBV7-6, the J call TRBJ2-7, with a tentative D call TRBD2 (7 bases). CDR3 length: 14 amino acids. Germline V gene lookup returns CDR1 SGHVS and CDR2 FNYEAQ. V was trimmed by 1 base and J by 5 bases, leaving 12 bases between them. The variable domain in full, with the rest retrieved from reference TRBV7-6 and TRBJ2-7, is GAGVSQSPRYKVTKRGQDVALRCDPISGHVSLYWYRQALGQGPEFLTYFNYEAQQDKSGLPNDRFSAERPEGSISTLTIQRTEQRDSAMYRCASSLGGGPNEQYFGPGTRLTVT.

The chain links TRBV29-1 to TRBJ2-2, with D tentatively TRBD2 (5 bases). Germline CDR1 SQVTM, CDR2 ANQGSEA. The CDR3 extends over 14 amino acids. Trimming shortened V by 4 bases and J by 4 bases, and 13 bases separated the two germline ends. In DNA form, the CDR3 reads TGCAGCGTTGTCCTAAGGGCGGGCACCGGGGAGCTGTTTTTT. It encodes CSVVLRAGTGELFF.

The chain has TRBV4-1 and TRBJ2-7, with D tentatively TRBD1 or TRBD2 (6 bases each). This CDR3 has 15 residues. In germline, CDR1 is MGHRA, CDR2 YSYEKL. The germline V and J ends were trimmed by 0 bases and 4 bases, with 13 bases remaining between them. This CDR3 is CASSQDPGGGYEQYF. For the CDR3, the DNA is TGCGCCAGCAGCCAAGATCCCGGGGGCGGATACGAGCAGTACTTC.

The rearrangement uses TRBV2 and TRBJ2-3, with TRBD1 matching over 7 bases. This CDR3 spans 14 amino acids. Germline CDR1 is SNHLY and CDR2 is FYNNEI. The V gene end was trimmed by 9 bases and the J gene end by 4 bases; junction bases not matched to a gene: 10. CDR3 sequence: CARDREIPADTQYF. CDR3 DNA: TGTGCCAGAGACAGGGAAATCCCGGCAGATACGCAGTATTTT.

The chain joins TRBV29-1 to TRBJ2-5; D unresolved. This CDR3 has 13 amino acids. Trimming removed 4 bases from V and 2 bases from J, with 11 bases in between. In germline, CDR1 is SQVTM, CDR2 ANQGSEA. The CDR3 bases are TGCAGCGTTGTAGGGTTAGAACAAGAGACCCAGTACTTC. It yields the protein CSVVGLEQETQYF. Full variable domain (rest looked up from reference TRBV29-1 and TRBJ2-5): SAVISQKPSRDICQRGTSLTIQCQVDSQVTMMFWYRQQPGQSLTLIATANQGSEATYESGFVIDKFPISRPNLTFSTLTVSNMSPEDSSIYLCSVVGLEQETQYFGPGTRLLVL.